One T cell receptor (beta chain) is described in this entry. What it recognizes is unknown. The source of the thymus tissue was resections taken during corrective heart surgery. The germline V gene encodes CDR1 SGHTA and CDR2 FQGNSA. The ends lost 3 bases at V and 5 bases at J; junction bases unmatched: 8. This CDR3 contains 15 residues. This sample stems from a study of human thymus T cells. Findings and limits, study-wide: In unrelated individuals, thymic repertoires overlapped highly, according to related research.

Data came from immunoSEQ multiplex PCR; TCRdb stores just in-frame clones and leaves some out. Here the sample spans roughly 120,000 clones, around 94% being singletons. The receptor was derived from a boy under two years old with a congenital heart defect but otherwise immunologically healthy. V gene TRBV7-2 combines with J gene TRBJ2-7, with 9 bases matching TRBD1. Sequenced: thymus tissue. CDR3: CASSFRDREGDEQYF. CDR3 nucleotides: TGTGCCAGCAGCTTCCGGGACAGGGAAGGGGACGAGCAGTACTTC. The whole variable domain, remainder taken from reference TRBV7-2 and TRBJ2-7, is GAGVSQSPSNKVTEKGKDVELRCDPISGHTALYWYRQSLGQGLEFLIYFQGNSAPDKSGLPSDRFSAERTGGSVSTLTIQRTQQEDSAVYLCASSFRDREGDEQYFGPGTRLTVT.